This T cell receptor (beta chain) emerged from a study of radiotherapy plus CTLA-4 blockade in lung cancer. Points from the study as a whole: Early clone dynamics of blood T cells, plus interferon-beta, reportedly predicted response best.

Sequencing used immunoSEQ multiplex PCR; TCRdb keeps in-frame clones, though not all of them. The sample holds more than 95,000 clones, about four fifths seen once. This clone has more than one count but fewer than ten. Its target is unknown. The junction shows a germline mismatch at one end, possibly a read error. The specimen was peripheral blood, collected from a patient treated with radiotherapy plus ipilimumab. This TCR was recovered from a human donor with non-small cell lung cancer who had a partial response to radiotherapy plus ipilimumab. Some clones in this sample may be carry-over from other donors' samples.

Here the CDR3 reads CASSSPGQGYTETFF. CDR3 DNA: TGTGCCAGCAGCTCCCCGGGACAGGGCTACACTGAAACTTTCTTT. This chain connects TRBV28 to TRBJ1-1; TRBD1 agrees at 9 bases. This CDR3 has 15 residues. Per the germline V gene, CDR1 is MDHEN and CDR2 is SYDVKM.